The T cell receptor (beta chain) described here comes from a study of CD8+ T cells in alopecia areata. Whole-study context: The duration of tofacitinib was 6 to 18 months, with 6 months off drug afterward. Overall study results and limits: More clonal than normal scalp was lesional scalp, particularly alopecia totalis/universalis. Resident alphabeta T cells of normal skin are also sequenced in scalp samples.

The CDR3 totals 13 residues. With 3 bases removed from V and 4 bases from J, the gap between germline ends came to 9 bases. The germline gives CDR1 SGHTA, CDR2 FQGNSA. Treatment denoted: oral pan-JAK inhibitor, 5-10 mg twice daily. Reverse transcription of extracted RNA yielded cDNA, which provided the sequencing template. Method: immunoSEQ multiplex PCR; TCRdb's copy keeps in-frame clones and lacks some. The sample has approximately 200,000 clones; less than 50% are singletons. This clone was observed a few times. Its target is not known. The genes are TRBV7-2 and TRBJ2-5; D ambiguous. Sequencing was performed on CD4+ T cells sorted from blood, taken around week 36, from a patient treated with tofacitinib. This TCR was recovered from a human donor with alopecia areata. Here the CDR3 reads CASSLSWTETQYF. The CDR3 DNA sequence: TGTGCCAGCAGCTTGTCGTGGACAGAGACCCAGTACTTC.